The rows below give T cell receptor beta chains drawn from one sample of a study of blood T cell repertoires in COVID-19. The data were produced by immunoSEQ multiplex PCR, yet TCRdb's version contains in-frame clones alone and is incomplete. Among 250,000 to 400,000 clones listed, about nine tenths were seen once. Sequenced: peripheral blood. The origin of the receptors is a woman aged 25 to 39 with COVID-19, enrolled during active disease. CDR3s include the opening cysteine and the closing phenylalanine or tryptophan. Each record gives: V gene, clone size, D gene, J gene, CDR3 protein, CDR3 DNA. The D gene is left open where the match is weak. Not every row has a clone size; where given, it reads once, few, many or a size class.

v_call: TRBV11-2
clone_size: NA
d_call: NA
j_call: TRBJ2-4
cdr3_aa: CASSLGGGGRAKNIQYF
cdr3_nt: TGTGCCAGCAGCTTAGGTGGAGGAGGGAGAGCCAAAAACATTCAGTACTTC

v_call: TRBV5-1
clone_size: few
d_call: NA
j_call: TRBJ1-2
cdr3_aa: CASSFRTGGNGGYTF
cdr3_nt: TGCGCCAGCAGCTTCAGGACGGGGGGAAATGGTGGCTACACCTTC

v_call: TRBV6-5
clone_size: NA
d_call: TRBD2
j_call: TRBJ2-3
cdr3_aa: CASSYGSGGAHDTQYF
cdr3_nt: TGTGCCAGCAGTTACGGTAGCGGGGGGGCCCACGATACGCAGTATTTT

v_call: TRBV25-1
clone_size: once
d_call: TRBD2
j_call: TRBJ2-7
cdr3_aa: CASSGSGGAREQYF
cdr3_nt: TGTGCCAGCAGTGGCTCCGGGGGGGCCCGCGAGCAGTACTTC

v_call: TRBV28
clone_size: NA
d_call: TRBD1
j_call: TRBJ1-2
cdr3_aa: CASSPRQGVYTF
cdr3_nt: TGTGCCAGCAGTCCGCGACAGGGAGTGTACACCTTC

v_call: TRBV24-1
clone_size: few
d_call: NA
j_call: TRBJ1-2
cdr3_aa: CATSDRVGGYTF
cdr3_nt: TGTGCCACCAGTGATCGGGTCGGTGGCTACACCTTC

v_call: TRBV7-2
clone_size: NA
d_call: NA
j_call: TRBJ1-5
cdr3_aa: CASSQGGGGQPQHF
cdr3_nt: TGTGCCAGCAGCCAAGGCGGGGGGGGTCAGCCCCAGCATTTT

v_call: TRBV7-3
clone_size: NA
d_call: TRBD2
j_call: TRBJ2-6
cdr3_aa: CASSLIAGVAGANVLTF
cdr3_nt: TGTGCCAGCAGCTTAATTGCGGGGGTAGCTGGGGCCAACGTCCTGACTTTC

v_call: TRBV7-9
clone_size: few
d_call: NA
j_call: TRBJ2-1
cdr3_aa: CASSSRTDRHNEQFF
cdr3_nt: TGTGCCAGCAGCTCCAGAACGGACAGACACAATGAGCAGTTCTTC

v_call: TRBV4-3
clone_size: NA
d_call: NA
j_call: TRBJ1-6
cdr3_aa: CASSQFSGNSPLHF
cdr3_nt: TGCGCCAGCAGCCAATTCTCGGGAAACTCACCCCTCCACTTT

v_call: TRBV4-1
clone_size: NA
d_call: NA
j_call: TRBJ1-3
cdr3_aa: CASSRGDGFSGNTIYF
cdr3_nt: TGCGCCAGCAGCCGGGGGGACGGATTCTCTGGAAACACCATATATTTT

v_call: TRBV2
clone_size: NA
d_call: TRBD1
j_call: TRBJ1-2
cdr3_aa: CASSVMMEGASGYTF
cdr3_nt: TGTGCCAGCAGTGTTATGATGGAGGGGGCGTCGGGCTACACCTTC